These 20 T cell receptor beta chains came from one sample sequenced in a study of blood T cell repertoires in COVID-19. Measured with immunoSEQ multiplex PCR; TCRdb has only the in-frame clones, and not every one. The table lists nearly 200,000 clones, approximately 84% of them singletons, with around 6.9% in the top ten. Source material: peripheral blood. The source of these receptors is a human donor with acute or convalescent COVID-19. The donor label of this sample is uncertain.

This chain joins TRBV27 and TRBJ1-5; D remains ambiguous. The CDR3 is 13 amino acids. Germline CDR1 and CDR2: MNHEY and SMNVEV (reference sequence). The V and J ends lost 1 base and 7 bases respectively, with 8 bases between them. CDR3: CASSLWENQPQHF. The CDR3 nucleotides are TGTGCCAGCAGTTTATGGGAGAACCAGCCCCAGCATTTT.

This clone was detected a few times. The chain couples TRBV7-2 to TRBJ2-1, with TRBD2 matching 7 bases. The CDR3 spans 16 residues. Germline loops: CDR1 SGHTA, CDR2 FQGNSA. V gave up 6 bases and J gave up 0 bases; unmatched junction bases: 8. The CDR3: CASSLTSVSSYNEQFF. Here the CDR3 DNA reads TGTGCCAGCAGTTTAACTAGCGTTAGCTCCTACAATGAGCAGTTCTTC.

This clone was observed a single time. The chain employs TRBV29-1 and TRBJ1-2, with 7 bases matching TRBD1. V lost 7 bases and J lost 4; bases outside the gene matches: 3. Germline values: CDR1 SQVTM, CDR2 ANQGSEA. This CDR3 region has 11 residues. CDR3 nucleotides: TGCAGCGGGGGGGACAGCTATGGCTACACCTTC. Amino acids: CSGGDSYGYTF.

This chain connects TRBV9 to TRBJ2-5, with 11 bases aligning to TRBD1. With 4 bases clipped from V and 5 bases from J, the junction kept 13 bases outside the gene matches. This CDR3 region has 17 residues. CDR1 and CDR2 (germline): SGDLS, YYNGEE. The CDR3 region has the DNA TGTGCCAGCAGCTCCCGAGTGGGACAGGGGGAGGTGGAGACCCAGTACTTC. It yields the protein CASSSRVGQGEVETQYF.

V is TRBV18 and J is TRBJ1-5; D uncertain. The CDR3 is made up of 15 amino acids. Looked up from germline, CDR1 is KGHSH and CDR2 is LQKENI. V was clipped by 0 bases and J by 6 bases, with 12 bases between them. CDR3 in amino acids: CASSPPGRVGQPQHF. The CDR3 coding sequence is TGTGCCAGCTCACCACCAGGGAGGGTGGGTCAGCCCCAGCATTTT.

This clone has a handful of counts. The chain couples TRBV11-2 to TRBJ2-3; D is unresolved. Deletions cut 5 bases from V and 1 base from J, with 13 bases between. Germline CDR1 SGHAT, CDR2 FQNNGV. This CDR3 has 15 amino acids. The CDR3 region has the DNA TGTGCCAGCAGCGCCGGCGTTGCGGGCACAGATACGCAGTATTTT. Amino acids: CASSAGVAGTDTQYF.

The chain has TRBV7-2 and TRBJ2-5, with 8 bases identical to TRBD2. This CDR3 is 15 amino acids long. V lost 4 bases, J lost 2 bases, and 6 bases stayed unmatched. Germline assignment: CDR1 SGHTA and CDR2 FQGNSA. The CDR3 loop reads CASSSITSGQETQYF. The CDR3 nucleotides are TGTGCCAGCAGCTCTATAACTAGCGGACAAGAGACCCAGTACTTC.

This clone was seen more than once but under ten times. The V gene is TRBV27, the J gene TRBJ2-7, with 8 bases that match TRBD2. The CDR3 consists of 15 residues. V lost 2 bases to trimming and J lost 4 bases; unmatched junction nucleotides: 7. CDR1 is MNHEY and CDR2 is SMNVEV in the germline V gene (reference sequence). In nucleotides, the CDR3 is TGTGCCAGCAGTTTAGCGGCGGGAGGACGGTACGAGCAGTACTTC. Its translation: CASSLAAGGRYEQYF.

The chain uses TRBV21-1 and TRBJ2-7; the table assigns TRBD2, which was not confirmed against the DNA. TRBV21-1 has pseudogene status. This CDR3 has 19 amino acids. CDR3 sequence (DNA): TGTGCCAGCAGCAGAGAAGTACAGGAAAAGCGGGAGGGCCCGGGGGAGCAGTACTTC. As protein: CASSREVQEKREGPGEQYF.

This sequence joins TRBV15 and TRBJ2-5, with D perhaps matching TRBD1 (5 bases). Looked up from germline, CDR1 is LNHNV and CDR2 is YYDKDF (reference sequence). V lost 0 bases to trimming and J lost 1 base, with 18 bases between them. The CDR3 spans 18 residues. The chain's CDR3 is CATSRDRRAGSGQETQYF. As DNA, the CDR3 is TGTGCCACCAGCAGAGATCGTAGGGCAGGGTCGGGCCAAGAGACCCAGTACTTC.

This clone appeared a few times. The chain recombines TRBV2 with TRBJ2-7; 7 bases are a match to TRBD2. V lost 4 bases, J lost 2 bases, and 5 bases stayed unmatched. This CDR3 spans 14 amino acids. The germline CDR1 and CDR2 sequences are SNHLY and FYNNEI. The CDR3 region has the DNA TGTGCCAGCAGTGGGATAGCGGGCCCCTACGAGCAGTACTTC. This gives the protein CASSGIAGPYEQYF. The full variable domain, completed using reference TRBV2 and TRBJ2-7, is EPEVTQTPSHQVTQMGQEVILRCVPISNHLYFYWYRQILGQKVEFLVSFYNNEISEKSEIFDDQFSVERPDGSNFTLKIRSTKLEDSAMYFCASSGIAGPYEQYFGPGTRLTVT.

Here the CDR3 DNA reads TGCGCCAGCAGCTTGCGCGACAGGCCCACTGAAGCTTTCTTT. Protein product: CASSLRDRPTEAFF. V and J are TRBV5-1 and TRBJ1-1, with D possibly matching TRBD1 (6 bases). CDR3 length equals 14 residues. Looked up from germline, CDR1 is SGHRS and CDR2 is YFSETQ. Trimming took 1 base from V and 4 from J, leaving 11 bases between them.

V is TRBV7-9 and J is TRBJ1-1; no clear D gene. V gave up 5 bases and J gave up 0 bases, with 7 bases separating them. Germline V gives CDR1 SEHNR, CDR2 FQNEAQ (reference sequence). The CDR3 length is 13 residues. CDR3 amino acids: CASSPQMNTEAFF. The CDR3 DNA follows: TGTGCCAGCAGCCCTCAGATGAACACTGAAGCTTTCTTT.

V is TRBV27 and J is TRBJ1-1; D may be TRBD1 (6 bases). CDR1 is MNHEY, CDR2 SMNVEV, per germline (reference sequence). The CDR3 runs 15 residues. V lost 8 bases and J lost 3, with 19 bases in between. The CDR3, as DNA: TGTGCCAGCTCTAAGCAGGGGCACCTCCACACTGAAGCTTTCTTT. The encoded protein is CASSKQGHLHTEAFF.

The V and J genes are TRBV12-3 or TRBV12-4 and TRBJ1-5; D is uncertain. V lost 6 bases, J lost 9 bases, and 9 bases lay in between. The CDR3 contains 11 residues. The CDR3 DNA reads TGTGCCAGCAGGGACTCGGGGCCCCAGCATTTT. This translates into CASRDSGPQHF.

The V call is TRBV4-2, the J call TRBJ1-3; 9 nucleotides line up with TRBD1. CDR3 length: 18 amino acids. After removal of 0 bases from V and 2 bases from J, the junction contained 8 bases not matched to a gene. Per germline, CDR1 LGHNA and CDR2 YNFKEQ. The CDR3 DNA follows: TGTGCCAGCAGCCAAGATTCCGCGGGGACAGGGACTGGAAACACCATATATTTT. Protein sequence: CASSQDSAGTGTGNTIYF.

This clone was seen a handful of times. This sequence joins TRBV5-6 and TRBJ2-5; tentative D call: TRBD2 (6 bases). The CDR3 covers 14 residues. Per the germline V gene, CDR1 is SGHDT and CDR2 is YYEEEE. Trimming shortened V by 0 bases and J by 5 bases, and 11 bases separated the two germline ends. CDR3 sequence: CASSLGGGRETQYF. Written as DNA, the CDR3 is TGTGCCAGCAGCTTGGGTGGAGGGAGGGAGACCCAGTACTTC.

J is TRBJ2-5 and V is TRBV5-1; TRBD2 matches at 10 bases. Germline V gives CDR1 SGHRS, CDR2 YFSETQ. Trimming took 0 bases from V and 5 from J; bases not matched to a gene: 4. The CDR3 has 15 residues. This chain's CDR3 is CASSLELAGRETQYF. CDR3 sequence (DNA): TGCGCCAGCAGCTTGGAACTAGCGGGAAGGGAGACCCAGTACTTC.

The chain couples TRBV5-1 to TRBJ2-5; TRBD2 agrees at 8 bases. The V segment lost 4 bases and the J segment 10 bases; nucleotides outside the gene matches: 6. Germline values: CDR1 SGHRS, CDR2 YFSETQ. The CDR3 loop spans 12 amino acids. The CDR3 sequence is CASSPGLEGQYF. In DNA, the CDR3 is TGCGCCAGCAGCCCGGGACTAGAGGGCCAGTACTTC. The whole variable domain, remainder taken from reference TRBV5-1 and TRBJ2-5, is KAGVTQTPRYLIKTRGQQVTLSCSPISGHRSVSWYQQTPGQGLQFLFEYFSETQRNKGNFPGRFSGRQFSNSRSEMNVSTLELGDSALYLCASSPGLEGQYFGPGTRLLVL.

CDR3 sequence (DNA): TGTGCCAGTAGTAATCGGGTTGTTGGCCGAGGGCTGTTTTTT. It is translated as CASSNRVVGRGLFF. J is TRBJ2-2 and V is TRBV19; no clear D. The V end was cut by 4 bases, the J end by 13 bases, with 19 bases between. Germline-derived CDR1 and CDR2 are LNHDA and SQIVND (reference sequence). The CDR3 contains 14 residues.